This TCR beta chain was sequenced during a study of T cells in Graves' hyperthyroidism and ophthalmopathy. This clonotype was detected only a few times. The germline V gene has CDR1 LNHDA and CDR2 SQIVND (reference sequence). CDR3 length: 14 residues. After removal of 6 bases from V and 9 bases from J, the junction contained 6 bases not matched to a gene. RNA transcripts gave rise to amplified TCR beta CDR3 regions. Carried out on the TCR CDR3, a first-round RT-PCR used the HTBI primer set. Each CDR3 protein gets one entry after TCRdb re-called the multiplex PCR reads with MiXCR. There are more than 300,000 distinct CDR3 sequences in the sample; 15% to 20% occur only once, and more than 30% lies in the top ten.

Sequencing was done on a sample of blood. This clonotype was sampled from a woman aged 30 to 39 with Graves' hyperthyroidism that later progressed to Graves' ophthalmopathy. The rearrangement joins TRBV19 to TRBJ2-1, with 12 bases aligning to TRBD1. CDR3 sequence (DNA): TGTGCCAGTAGAAGGGACAGGGGGCATGGTGAGCAGTTCTTC. Its translation: CASRRDRGHGEQFF.